This T cell receptor (beta chain) appears in the sequencing data of a study of regulatory T cells in long-lasting Graves disease. The sample holds many counts of this clonotype. Losses at the gene ends were 2 bases for V and 1 base for J; bases not matched to a gene: 2. The CDR3 loop spans 15 amino acids. Germline CDR1 is MNHEY and CDR2 is SMNVEV (reference sequence). Time point given: newly diagnosed GD, antithyroid drugs for less than 3 months. The TCR library was made from RNA that had been extracted from PBMCs in TRIzol. Patients with Graves' disease were diagnosed by American Thyroid Association guidelines. Sequencing libraries for TCR beta were prepared with iRepertoire HTBI primers and Arm-PCR of CDR3 regions. Via MiXCR, TCRdb re-called the multiplex PCR reads, giving one row per CDR3 protein. The sample includes under 450,000 distinct CDR3 sequences, around 11% of them seen just once. These data also formed part of another study, on T cells in Graves' hyperthyroidism and ophthalmopathy. This second study notes: Most clonotypes expanded in the thyroid (above 0.001) were also present in blood.

The sequencing here drew on peripheral blood mononuclear cells (PBMCs), taken at new diagnosis, from a patient treated with antithyroid drugs. This TCR came from a woman younger than 30 with Graves disease. V is TRBV27 and J is TRBJ2-7; TRBD1 matches at 10 bases. The CDR3, as DNA: TGTGCCAGCAGTTTAGCGGGACAGGGGTCCTACGAGCAGTACTTC. Its protein product is CASSLAGQGSYEQYF.